This TCR beta chain was sequenced for a study of post-analysis software for immune sequencing data. Study context: The disease courses covered relapsing-remitting, secondary progressive and progressive-relapsing multiple sclerosis.

Study-wide results and limits: The study found significantly lower normalized Chao1 diversity in multiple sclerosis patients than in controls. Five or six TRBV segments, TRBV5-6, TRBV5-1 and TRBV20-1 among them, were found more frequent in patients than controls.

Unique molecular identifiers tagged the TCR beta cDNA libraries. The authors obtained roughly 500,000 cDNA molecules from around 0.96 to 9.9 million T cells. From the PCR reads, TCRdb called clonotypes with MiXCR, one entry per CDR3 protein. The repertoire includes some 890,000 distinct CDR3 sequences, 53% of them detected once, and approximately 4.5% sits in the top ten. Concerning this clonotype itself: Its antigen is unidentified.

Germline V gives CDR1 SQVTM, CDR2 ANQGSEA. V dropped 7 bases and J dropped 3 bases, with 13 bases sitting between them. The CDR3 loop spans 13 amino acids. Sequencing was done on a sample of blood. The chain couples TRBV29-1 to TRBJ2-1; weak D call: TRBD2 (7 bases). The receptor's source is a girl aged 5 to 17 with multiple sclerosis. CDR3 DNA sequence: TGCAGCGCCCCGGGGGGCCTCTACAATGAGCAGTTCTTC. This codes for CSAPGGLYNEQFF.